What follows is one T cell receptor (beta chain) and its context. This clonotype was seen a few times. Its antigen specificity is not known. Per-base qualities were not stored, and no clone one base away is much larger. Library method: PCR. The sequencer listed for this sample is Illumina HiSeq 2500. TCR library preparation used molecular barcoding, with unique molecular identifiers applied to normalize quantification of the TCRbeta repertoire. TCRdb's own reprocessing of the public reads used fastp at Q25 and MiXCR and kept productive beta chains. Rows merge per CDR3 protein into single entries with the most common DNA and genes. The sample includes 600,000 or so distinct CDR3 sequences, with 23% observed a single time. 13% to 15% of the sample is taken by the ten largest. This sample was taken from a study of T-cell reconstitution after alpha-beta-depleted transplantation in children (dated by TCRdb to 2016 to 2017). Notes on the research overall: Using TCR repertoire profiling, the study followed T-cell immune reconstitution in a quantitative way in children after TCRalphabeta/CD19-depleted allogeneic hematopoietic cell transplantation. What the research found in general, with its limitations: The frequencies of hyperexpanded clones fell over the following months, and after one year, T-cell counts and TCRbeta diversity were mostly attributed to newly produced T cells. In some patients, the high TCRbeta diversity seen at day 60 was put down to recipient T cells and intrathymic progenitors that had survived conditioning. Apparently early alphabetaT-cell count recovery about two months after transplant reportedly relied on only several hundred rapidly expanded clones derived from non-depleted graft cells.

Here V drops 2 bases and J drops 5 bases, and the junction holds 7 bases not matched to any gene. The germline V gene (reference sequence) gives CDR1 as MNHEY and CDR2 as SMNVEV. The CDR3 starts with the cysteine, ends with the phenylalanine, and has 16 residues. Just the 48-base CDR3 DNA is kept, in frame starting at base 1. The sample's treatment or condition label, decoded: allogeneic hematopoietic cell transplantation with graft depleted of TCRalphabeta T cells and CD19 B cells. Transplant recipients were children who received TCRalphabeta/CD19-depleted allogeneic hematopoietic cell grafts. The material was PBMCs, mostly from graft donor cells, obtained 360 days after TCRalphabeta/CD19-depleted stem cell transplant. The sequence was obtained from a boy under two years old who had a stem cell transplant for acute myeloid leukemia, so the T cells may come from the graft donor. This chain is built from TRBV27 and TRBJ2-1; 9 central nucleotides agree with TRBD2. The nucleotide sequence is given as TGTGCCAGCAGTTTAGGCGGGGGGGCCTTAGACAATGAGCAGTTCTTC. This sequence encodes CASSLGGGALDNEQFF.